These T cell receptor beta chains were read from a single sample in a study of blood T cell repertoires in COVID-19. The table came from immunoSEQ multiplex PCR; TCRdb's copy has only in-frame clones and leaves some out. The sample gives nearly 100,000 clones, roughly 80% of which show up once; around a sixth is in the top ten. Sequences were obtained from peripheral blood. These receptors were taken from a woman aged 55-70 years with acute or convalescent COVID-19. Both conserved end residues are part of each CDR3.

TRBV7-9,TRBJ2-1,CASSLDHRGEQFF
TRBV5-1,TRBJ2-2,CASSLYFGGASGELFF
TRBV3-1/TRBV3-2,TRBJ2-5,CASSQGASGGPWTQYF
TRBV7-2,TRBJ1-3,CASSLVGTASGNTIYF
TRBV5-1,TRBJ2-2,CASSSQYTGYGGELFF
TRBV29-1,TRBJ1-5,CSVGGEYSNQPQHF
TRBV9,TRBJ2-5,CASSMGTAKETQYF
TRBV1,TRBJ2-1,CTSSPWVAPSYNEQFF
TRBV5-1,TRBJ1-2,CASSTGLRGSYYGYTF
TRBV7-9,TRBJ1-1,CASSLAMNTEAFF
TRBV5-1,TRBJ2-4,CASSTGQAGNIQYF
TRBV4-1,TRBJ2-1,CASSQEDRGPTTYNEQFF
TRBV5-4,TRBJ2-4,CASSLGSSGVTLAKNIQYF
TRBV11-1,TRBJ1-1,CASSLGRGRGGTEAFF
TRBV9,TRBJ1-2,CASSVAAENYGYTF
TRBV6-5,TRBJ1-2,CASRDYNYGYTF
TRBV12-5,TRBJ2-1,CASGLLRLGHEQFF
TRBV7-2,TRBJ2-7,CASSLAGGGSYEQYF
TRBV7-2,TRBJ2-1,CASSPVVAGGGEQFF
TRBV7-2,TRBJ1-6,CATLGGGASPLHF
TRBV11-2,TRBJ2-1,CASSLGPRIRAVSYNEQFF
TRBV14,TRBJ2-7,CASSPQWRLAGNDYEQYF
TRBV7-8,TRBJ2-7,CASSFWTVDNYEQYF
TRBV6-6,TRBJ1-2,CASSRRTGAEANYGYTF
TRBV5-6,TRBJ2-1,CASSLASTSSYNEQFF
TRBV7-4,TRBJ2-7,CASSSTGEGEQYF
TRBV24-1,TRBJ1-1,CATSQEGANTEAFF
TRBV18,TRBJ1-1,CASSPAGPNTEAFF
TRBV7-8,TRBJ2-7,CASSLRDTAYEQYF
TRBV5-4,TRBJ1-2,CASSLDSYGYTF
TRBV6-5,TRBJ1-4,CASSHRDRAGELFF
TRBV19,TRBJ2-6,CASRIAGGANVLTF
TRBV6-5,TRBJ2-7,CASTPFGGGEQYF
TRBV2,TRBJ2-2,CASSEALGRGGELFF
TRBV4-3,TRBJ1-2,CASSQTDRGLRGYTF
TRBV2,TRBJ1-5,CASSDRTGRQPQHF
TRBV18,TRBJ2-7,CASSRGTGGQDEQYF
TRBV6-5,TRBJ1-1,CASSTRGLGTEAFF
TRBV19,TRBJ1-4,CASSMLDSANEKLFF
TRBV14,TRBJ2-1,CASSHIWRTSRSNEQFF
TRBV5-4,TRBJ2-1,CASSADIGHNNEQFF
TRBV28,TRBJ2-6,CASSTSDSFAMGAELWANVLTF